This T cell receptor beta chain was profiled in a study of cytotoxic CD8 clonotypes in ibrutinib-treated CLL. With respect to this clone: The antigen remains undetermined.

J gave up 5 bases and V 3 bases, and 8 bases lay outside the gene matches. Germline V lookup: CDR1 SNHLY, CDR2 FYNNEI. CDR3 length: 16 amino acids. Measured with immunoSEQ multiplex PCR; TCRdb has only the in-frame clones, and not every one. This sample has roughly 220,000 clones, with 75% to 80% found just once. Study-wide results and limits: Higher circulating CD8+ T-cell counts strongly accompanied higher baseline clonality, above age-matched healthy donors.

V and J are TRBV2 and TRBJ2-2; 8 nucleotides match TRBD1. The sequence derives from a human donor with chronic lymphocytic leukemia. Here the sequenced sample was PBMCs, taken after 12 months of ibrutinib treatment. CDR3 nucleotide sequence: TGTGCCAGCAGTGATCGACAGGGGCGGTATACCGGGGAGCTGTTTTTT. Its translation: CASSDRQGRYTGELFF. The full variable domain, completed using reference TRBV2 and TRBJ2-2, is EPEVTQTPSHQVTQMGQEVILRCVPISNHLYFYWYRQILGQKVEFLVSFYNNEISEKSEIFDDQFSVERPDGSNFTLKIRSTKLEDSAMYFCASSDRQGRYTGELFFGEGSRLTVL.